This TCR beta chain was found in a study of cytomegalovirus exposure and HLA in healthy donors. The study, taken as a whole, reports: TCR beta chains associated with HLA were, in a later analysis, more clonally expanded than equally common others.

In germline, CDR1 is MDHEN, CDR2 SYDVKM. V gave up 7 bases and J gave up 1 base, with 14 bases separating them. The CDR3 runs 15 residues. PCR primers comprised 60 Vbeta and 13 Jbeta primers. Data came from immunoSEQ multiplex PCR; TCRdb stores just in-frame clones and leaves some out. The sample lists 150,000 to 200,000 clones, 70% to 80% occurring once. Note on this clone: Its antigen remains unknown.

This clonotype was sampled from a woman aged 25 to 39 in good health and CMV-seropositive. Input material: PBMCs. The chain links TRBV28 to TRBJ1-5; D is perhaps TRBD1 (6 bases). As DNA, the CDR3 is TGTGCCAGCAAAAGTACAGGGATAAGCAATCAGCCCCAGCATTTT. This codes for CASKSTGISNQPQHF.